This T cell receptor beta chain emerged from a study of regulatory T cells in long-lasting Graves disease. The table lists this clonotype with a few counts. Mismatch with germline at one junction end may stem from a read error. Arm-PCR of CDR3 regions with iRepertoire HTBI primers generated TCR beta libraries. TCRdb reanalysed the multiplex PCR reads using MiXCR and keeps one entry per CDR3 protein. The sample records more than 300,000 distinct CDR3 sequences, approximately 12% being singletons. Documented time point: newly diagnosed GD, antithyroid drugs for less than 3 months. The TCR library was made from RNA that had been extracted from PBMCs in TRIzol. Germline assignment: CDR1 MNHNS and CDR2 SASEGT. This CDR3 is 14 amino acids long. The same data also contributed to another study, on T cells in Graves' hyperthyroidism and ophthalmopathy.

The sequencing used peripheral blood mononuclear cells (PBMCs), collected at new diagnosis, from a patient treated with antithyroid drugs. This receptor was identified in a woman aged 18 to 35 with Graves disease. The chain has TRBV6-1 and TRBJ2-3; D ambiguous. CDR3 DNA sequence: TGTGTCAGCAGTGACTCCCAAGGGTCGGATACGCAGTATTTT. It translates to CVSSDSQGSDTQYF.